This T cell receptor beta chain originates from a study of T cell clones after liver transplantation. Across the whole study: Tolerant meant at least one year fully off immunosuppression without liver enzymes above twice normal.

CDR1 and CDR2 from the germline V gene are SEHNR and FQNEAQ (reference sequence). This CDR3 has 15 residues. The V segment lost 3 bases and the J segment 5 bases; nucleotides outside the gene matches: 8. Using immunoSEQ multiplex PCR, the repertoire was profiled, and TCRdb retains in-frame clones only, with some absent. The sample has about 75,000 clones, roughly nine tenths seen once. Here the sequenced sample was CD4+ T cells from blood, taken before liver transplant. The chain employs TRBV7-9 and TRBJ2-5, with TRBD1 matching over 8 bases. This clonotype was sampled from a human donor who received a liver transplant. The CDR3 bases are TGTGCCAGCAGCTTCCCCCGGACAGGGAAGGAGACCCAGTACTTC. This translates into CASSFPRTGKETQYF.